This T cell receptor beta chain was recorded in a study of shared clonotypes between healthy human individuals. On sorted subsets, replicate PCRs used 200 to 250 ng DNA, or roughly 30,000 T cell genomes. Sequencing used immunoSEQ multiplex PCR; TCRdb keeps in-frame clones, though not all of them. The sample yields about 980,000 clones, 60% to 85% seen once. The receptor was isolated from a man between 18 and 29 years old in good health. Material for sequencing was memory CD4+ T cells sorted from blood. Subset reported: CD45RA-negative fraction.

CDR3 sequence: CASSGLAGVSGTDTQYF. In DNA form, the CDR3 reads TGCGCCAGCAGTGGACTAGCGGGAGTAAGTGGCACAGATACGCAGTATTTT. J is TRBJ2-3 and V is TRBV10-2, with TRBD2 matching over 12 bases. The V gene end was trimmed by 4 bases and the J gene end by 1 base; junction bases not matched to a gene: 6. Germline V gene sequence: CDR1 WSHSY, CDR2 SAAADI. CDR3 size: 17 residues.